A single sample is the source of the 8 T cell receptor beta chains below, sequenced in a study of blood T cell repertoires in COVID-19. Clones were read by immunoSEQ multiplex PCR, and TCRdb kept only the in-frame ones, dropping some. Seen here are about 320,000 clones, 90% observed once, and the top ten hold 2.6%. Sample: PBMCs or T cells enriched from blood (not recorded which). The receptors derive from a man between 60 and 75 years old who had recovered from COVID-19.

The genes are TRBV7-9 and TRBJ2-5; 9 positions agree with TRBD1. Looked up from germline, CDR1 is SEHNR and CDR2 is FQNEAQ (reference sequence). The CDR3 extends over 15 amino acids. V was pared by 5 bases and J by 1 base, with 5 bases of the junction left unmatched. CDR3 nucleotide sequence: TGTGCCAGCAGCCCCTGGGACAGGGCCCAAGAGACCCAGTACTTC. It specifies CASSPWDRAQETQYF.

DNA of the CDR3: TGTGCCAGCAGCCTCACTCCGGGGGAGCAGTACTTC. Encoded protein: CASSLTPGEQYF. The chain couples TRBV7-8 to TRBJ2-7; D may be TRBD2 (5 bases). Germline values: CDR1 SGHVS, CDR2 FQNEAQ. The CDR3 runs 12 residues. Deletions cut 5 bases from V and 7 bases from J, with 12 bases between.

This chain links TRBV5-4 with TRBJ2-7; 9 positions agree with TRBD2. The CDR3 has 18 residues. The V and J ends lost 0 bases and 5 bases, in that order; junction bases with no gene match: 15. Germline V gives CDR1 SGHNT, CDR2 YYREEE (reference sequence). Written as DNA, the CDR3 is TGTGCCAGCAGCTTGGGGATCGTCGTTGGCGGGAGGGCCGACGAGCAGTACTTC. Protein sequence: CASSLGIVVGGRADEQYF.

The chain joins TRBV5-1 to TRBJ2-1; 9 bases match TRBD2. Germline V gene data show CDR1 as SGHRS and CDR2 as YFSETQ. Trimming cost V 4 bases and J 1 base; bases outside gene matches: 6. The CDR3 extends over 16 amino acids. CDR3 region: CASSRPTSGSYNEQFF. The CDR3 DNA reads TGCGCCAGCAGCCGCCCGACTAGCGGTTCCTACAATGAGCAGTTCTTC.

The CDR3 protein is CASSPRTGEQYF. CDR3 coding DNA: TGTGCCAGCAGTCCAAGGACGGGGGAGCAGTACTTC. The chain employs TRBV6-2 or TRBV6-3 and TRBJ2-7; tentatively, D is TRBD2 (5 bases). CDR3 size: 12 residues. The ends were cut back, 5 bases at V and 7 bases at J, with 12 bases in the middle. Germline values: CDR1 MNHEY, CDR2 SVGEGT.

This chain joins TRBV7-2 and TRBJ2-7; 7 bases are shared with TRBD2. Germline CDR1 is SGHTA and CDR2 is FQGNSA. Trimming removed 5 bases from V and 4 bases from J; junction bases left unmatched: 11. CDR3 length: 15 amino acids. CDR3 sequence reads: CASSQLWGGGYEQYF. The CDR3 DNA sequence: TGTGCCAGCAGCCAACTATGGGGGGGAGGGTACGAGCAGTACTTC.

The V and J genes are TRBV9 and TRBJ2-5; the match to TRBD2 covers 8 bases. The trim removed 0 bases at V and 3 bases at J, leaving 1 base unmatched. This CDR3 contains 14 residues. The germline CDR1 and CDR2 sequences are SGDLS and YYNGEE. The CDR3 region has the DNA TGTGCCAGCAGCGTAGCGGGGGGGGAAGAGACCCAGTACTTC. It codes for CASSVAGGEETQYF.

The sample holds a few counts of this clone. The rearrangement joins TRBV3-1 (or the pseudogene TRBV3-2) to TRBJ1-5; a possible D gene is TRBD1 (6 bases). CDR3 size: 15 residues. Deletions cut 2 bases from V and 3 bases from J, with 11 bases between. Germline V CDR1 and CDR2: LGHDT, YNNKEL (reference sequence). This chain's CDR3 is CASSQNSGANQPQHF. The CDR3 bases are TGTGCCAGCAGCCAAAATTCAGGGGCCAATCAGCCCCAGCATTTT.